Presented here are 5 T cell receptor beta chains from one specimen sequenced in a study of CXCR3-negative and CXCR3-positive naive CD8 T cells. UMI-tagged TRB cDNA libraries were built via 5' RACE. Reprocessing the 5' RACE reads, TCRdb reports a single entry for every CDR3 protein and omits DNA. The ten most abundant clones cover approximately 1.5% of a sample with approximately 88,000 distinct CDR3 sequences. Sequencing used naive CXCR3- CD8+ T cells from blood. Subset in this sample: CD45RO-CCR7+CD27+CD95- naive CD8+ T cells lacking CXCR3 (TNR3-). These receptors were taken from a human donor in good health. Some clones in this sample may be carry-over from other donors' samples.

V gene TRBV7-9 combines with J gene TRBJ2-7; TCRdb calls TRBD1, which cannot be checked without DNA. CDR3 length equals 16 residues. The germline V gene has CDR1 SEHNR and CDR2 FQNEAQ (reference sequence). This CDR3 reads CASSLFALPSSYEQYF.

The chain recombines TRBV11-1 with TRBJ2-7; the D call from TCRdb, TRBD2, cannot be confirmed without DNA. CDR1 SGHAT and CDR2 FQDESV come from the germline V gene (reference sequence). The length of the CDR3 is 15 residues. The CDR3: CASSLASSGTYEQYF.

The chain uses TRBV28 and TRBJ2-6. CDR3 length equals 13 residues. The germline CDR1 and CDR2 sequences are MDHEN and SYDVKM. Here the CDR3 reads CASSVSGANVLTF.

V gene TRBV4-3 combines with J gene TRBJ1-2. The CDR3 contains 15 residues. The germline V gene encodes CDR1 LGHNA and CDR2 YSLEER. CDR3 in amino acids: CASSQDIEERYGYTF.

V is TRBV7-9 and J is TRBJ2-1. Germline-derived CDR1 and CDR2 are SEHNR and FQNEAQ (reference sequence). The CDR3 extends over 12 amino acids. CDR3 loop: CASSLGFSEQFF.